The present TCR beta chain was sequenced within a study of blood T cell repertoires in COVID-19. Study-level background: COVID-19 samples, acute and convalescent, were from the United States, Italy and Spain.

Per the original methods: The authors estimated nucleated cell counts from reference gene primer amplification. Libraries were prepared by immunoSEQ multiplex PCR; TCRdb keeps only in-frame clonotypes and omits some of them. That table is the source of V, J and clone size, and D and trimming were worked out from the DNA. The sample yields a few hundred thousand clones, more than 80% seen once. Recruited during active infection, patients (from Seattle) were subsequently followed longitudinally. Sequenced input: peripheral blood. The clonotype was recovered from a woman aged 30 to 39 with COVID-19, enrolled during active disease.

The CDR3 is CAIQGAPDNSPLHF. CDR3 DNA sequence: TGTGCCATCCAGGGGGCGCCGGATAATTCACCCCTCCACTTT. The chain joins TRBV25-1 to TRBJ1-6; TRBD1 aligns across 8 bases. There are 14 residues in the CDR3. Germline trimming cut 10 bases from V and 5 bases from J; bases unmatched to any gene: 7. Germline-derived CDR1 and CDR2 are MGHDK and SYGVNS.